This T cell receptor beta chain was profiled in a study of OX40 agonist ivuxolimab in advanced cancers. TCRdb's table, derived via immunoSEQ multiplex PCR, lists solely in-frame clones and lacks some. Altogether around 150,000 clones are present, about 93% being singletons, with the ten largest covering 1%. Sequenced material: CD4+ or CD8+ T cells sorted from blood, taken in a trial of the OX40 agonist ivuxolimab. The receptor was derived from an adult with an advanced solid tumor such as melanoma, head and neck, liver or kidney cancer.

The CDR3 coding sequence is TGCGCCAGCAGCATGGGACAGGGAAATTCACCCCTCCACTTT. The encoded protein is CASSMGQGNSPLHF. V and J are TRBV5-1 and TRBJ1-6; 9 nucleotides agree with TRBD1. The junction had 3 bases not matched to a gene; V was cut back by 4 bases and J by 7 bases. The CDR3 is made up of 14 amino acids. From germline, CDR1 is SGHRS and CDR2 YFSETQ.